A single T cell receptor (beta chain) is shown here with its context. The data were obtained in a study of blood T cell repertoires in COVID-19. Study summary: The cDNA or gDNA used as material had been derived from T cells, B-cell-depleted T cells, or PBMCs.

Method: immunoSEQ multiplex PCR; TCRdb's copy keeps in-frame clones and lacks some. The sample records over 150,000 clones, approximately 84% being singletons. The sequenced sample consisted of peripheral blood. This TCR was recovered from a woman in her fifties or sixties with COVID-19, enrolled during active disease.

CDR3 amino acids: CASSEIWGRTGGKETQYF. CDR3 sequence (DNA): TGTGCCAGCAGTGAAATCTGGGGCAGGACAGGGGGGAAGGAGACCCAGTACTTC. The chain couples TRBV6-1 to TRBJ2-5; 10 bases line up with TRBD1. The V gene end was trimmed by 2 bases and the J gene end by 5 bases; junction bases not matched to a gene: 14. The CDR3 spans 18 residues. Germline loops: CDR1 MNHNS, CDR2 SASEGT.